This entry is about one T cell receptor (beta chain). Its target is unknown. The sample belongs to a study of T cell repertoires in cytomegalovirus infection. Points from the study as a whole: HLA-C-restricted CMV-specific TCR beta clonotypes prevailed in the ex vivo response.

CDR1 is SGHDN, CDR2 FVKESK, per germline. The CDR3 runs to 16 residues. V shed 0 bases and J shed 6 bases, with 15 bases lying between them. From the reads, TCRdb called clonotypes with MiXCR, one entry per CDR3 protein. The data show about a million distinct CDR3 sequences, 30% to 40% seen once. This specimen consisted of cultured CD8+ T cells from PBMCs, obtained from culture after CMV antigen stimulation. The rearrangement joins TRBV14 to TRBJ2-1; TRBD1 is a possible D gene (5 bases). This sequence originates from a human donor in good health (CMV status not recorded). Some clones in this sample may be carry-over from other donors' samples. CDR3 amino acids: CASSQDLAGSSNEQFF. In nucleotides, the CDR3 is TGTGCCAGCAGCCAAGATCTGGCAGGGTCGAGCAATGAGCAGTTCTTC.